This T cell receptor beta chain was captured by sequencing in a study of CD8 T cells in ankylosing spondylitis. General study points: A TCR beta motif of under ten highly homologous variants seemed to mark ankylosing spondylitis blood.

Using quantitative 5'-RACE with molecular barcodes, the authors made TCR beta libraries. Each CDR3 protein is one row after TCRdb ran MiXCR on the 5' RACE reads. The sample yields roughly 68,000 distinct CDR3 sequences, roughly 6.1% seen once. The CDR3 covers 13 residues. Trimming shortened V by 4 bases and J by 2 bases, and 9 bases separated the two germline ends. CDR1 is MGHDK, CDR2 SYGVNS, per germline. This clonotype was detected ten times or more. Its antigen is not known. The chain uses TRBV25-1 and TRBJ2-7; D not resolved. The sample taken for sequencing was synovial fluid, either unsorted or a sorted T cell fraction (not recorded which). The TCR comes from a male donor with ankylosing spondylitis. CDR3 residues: CASSARATYEQYF. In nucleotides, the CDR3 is TGTGCCAGCAGTGCCCGGGCCACCTACGAGCAGTACTTC.